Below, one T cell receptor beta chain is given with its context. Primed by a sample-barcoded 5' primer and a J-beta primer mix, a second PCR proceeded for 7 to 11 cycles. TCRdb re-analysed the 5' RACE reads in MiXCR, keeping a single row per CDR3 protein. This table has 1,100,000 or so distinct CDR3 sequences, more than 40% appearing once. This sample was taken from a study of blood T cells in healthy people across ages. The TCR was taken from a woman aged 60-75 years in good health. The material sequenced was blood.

Written as DNA, the CDR3 is TGTGCCACCAGTGGCGACACAGGGGATGAGCAGTTCTTC. It encodes CATSGDTGDEQFF. The chain employs TRBV24-1 and TRBJ2-1; 7 bases fit TRBD1. Trimming removed 5 bases from V and 8 bases from J; junction bases left unmatched: 5. Germline V gene sequence: CDR1 KGHDR, CDR2 SFDVKD. CDR3 size: 13 residues.